The T cell receptor beta chain described here comes from a study of blood T cell repertoires in COVID-19. In the study overall: The United States, Italy and Spain provided the acute and convalescent COVID-19 samples. T cells, B-cell-depleted T cells, or PBMCs provided the cDNA or gDNA that served as material.

The study drew participants aged about 18 to 95 years from roughly 25 US areas. This clone was seen a single time. Germline V gene data show CDR1 as LGHNA and CDR2 as YSLEER. V gave up 3 bases and J gave up 8 bases; unmatched junction bases: 7. The CDR3 sequence is 14 residues long. Method: immunoSEQ multiplex PCR; TCRdb's copy keeps in-frame clones and lacks some. The sample records roughly 250,000 clones, about nine tenths being singletons. V is TRBV4-3 and J is TRBJ2-4; 7 bases match TRBD1. The specimen sequenced was PBMCs or T cells enriched from blood (not recorded which). This TCR derives from a woman aged 25 to 39 with acute COVID-19. The CDR3 nucleotides read TGCGCCAGCAGCCAGACCGGGACAGAGGACATTCAGTACTTC. Protein: CASSQTGTEDIQYF.